The 14 T cell receptor beta chains given below trace back to one sample, sequenced in a study of blood T cell repertoires in COVID-19 (dated by TCRdb to about 2020). The library was produced with the immunoSEQ multiplex PCR assay. The immuneACCESS repertoire file appears here via TCRdb, limited to in-frame rearrangements. These files lack a portion of the clones; in checked studies, under half of the deficit traces to unresolved V genes, and the cause of the others is not known. This sample is represented by about 36,000 clones; about 82% of them were singletons. The leading ten clones occupy around 15% of the sample. The sample was peripheral blood. These receptor sequences come from a human donor in a cohort sampled during active COVID-19.

This clone was seen a handful of times. The rearrangement links TRBV19 to TRBJ1-2; D possibly corresponds to TRBD1 (6 bases). CDR1 and CDR2 from the germline V gene are LNHDA and SQIVND (reference sequence). This CDR3 region has 15 residues. Trimming removed 1 base at V and 6 bases at J, with 15 bases between. The CDR3 bases are TGTGCCAGTAGTATAGCTAACAGGGAATGGCATGGCTACACCTTC. Translated, it gives CASSIANREWHGYTF.

J is TRBJ2-2 and V is TRBV9, with D maybe TRBD2 (5 bases). There are 15 residues in the CDR3. The V and J ends lost 0 bases and 2 bases respectively, with 8 bases between them. CDR1 is SGDLS and CDR2 is YYNGEE in the germline V gene. This CDR3 reads CASSVALANTGELFF. The DNA for the CDR3 is TGTGCCAGCAGCGTAGCTCTAGCTAACACCGGGGAGCTGTTTTTT.

V gene TRBV7-9 combines with J gene TRBJ2-4; TRBD2 is a possible D gene (5 bases). Germline values: CDR1 SEHNR, CDR2 FQNEAQ (reference sequence). The CDR3 is made up of 14 amino acids. Trimming left V 1 base short and J 3 bases short, with 7 bases between. The CDR3 loop reads CASSLVEGKNIQYF. The DNA for the CDR3 is TGTGCCAGCAGCTTAGTAGAGGGCAAAAACATTCAGTACTTC.

This clone was seen only once. The CDR3 nucleotides read TGCGCCAGCAGCTTGGCCGTAGTAGATGGCTACACCTTC. It encodes CASSLAVVDGYTF. The chain has TRBV5-1 and TRBJ1-2; D uncertain. V shed 0 bases and J shed 6 bases, with 9 bases lying between them. Germline CDR1 is SGHRS and CDR2 is YFSETQ. This CDR3 has 13 amino acids. Based on the CDR3 plus reference TRBV5-1 and TRBJ1-2, the full variable domain is KAGVTQTPRYLIKTRGQQVTLSCSPISGHRSVSWYQQTPGQGLQFLFEYFSETQRNKGNFPGRFSGRQFSNSRSEMNVSTLELGDSALYLCASSLAVVDGYTFGSGTRLTVV.

The genes are TRBV6-2 or TRBV6-3 and TRBJ2-1; 16 nucleotides match TRBD2. CDR1 and CDR2 (germline): MNHEY, SVGEGT. CDR3 length: 17 amino acids. The junction had 7 bases not matched to a gene; V was cut back by 4 bases and J by 7 bases. The CDR3 loop reads CASSSGTSGGAYNEQFF. For the CDR3, the DNA is TGTGCCAGCAGTTCCGGGACTAGCGGGGGGGCGTATAATGAGCAGTTCTTC.

The chain couples TRBV10-3 to TRBJ2-7; the D is unclear. V was pared by 2 bases and J by 6 bases, with 11 bases between. CDR3 length: 13 residues. The germline V gene encodes CDR1 ENHRY and CDR2 SYGVKD. CDR3 amino acids: CAISELAEREQYF. The CDR3 DNA is TGTGCCATCAGTGAGCTGGCGGAGCGCGAGCAGTACTTC.

The J gene is TRBJ1-3, the V gene TRBV5-1; no clear D. The CDR3 has 17 amino acids. Germline loops: CDR1 SGHRS, CDR2 YFSETQ. The V gene lost 0 bases and the J gene lost 0 bases, with 13 bases spanning the gap. CDR3 sequence reads: CASSLEAGLSSGNTIYF. The CDR3, as DNA: TGCGCCAGCAGCTTGGAAGCAGGTTTGTCCTCTGGAAACACCATATATTTT.

There are a few counts of this clone. This sequence joins TRBV1 and TRBJ1-6; TRBD1, the table's D call, was not compared with the DNA. TRBV1 is annotated as a pseudogene. The CDR3 runs to 13 residues. The CDR3, as DNA: TGCACCAGCTACAGGGAAGAGGATTCACCCCTCCACTTT. Translating it yields CTSYREEDSPLHF.

The V and J genes are TRBV30 and TRBJ1-2, with 7 nucleotides matching TRBD1. The V gene end was trimmed by 0 bases and the J gene end by 7 bases; junction bases not matched to a gene: 11. Germline V CDR1 and CDR2: GTSNPN, SVGIG (reference sequence). The length of the CDR3 is 15 residues. This CDR3 is CAWSVLLQGRGGYTF. As DNA, the CDR3 is TGTGCCTGGAGTGTACTGTTACAGGGGCGCGGTGGCTACACCTTC.

The V and J genes are TRBV4-1 and TRBJ2-3; the match to TRBD1 covers 7 bases. The CDR3 runs to 18 residues. Germline CDR1 reads MGHRA; CDR2 reads YSYEKL. V gave up 2 bases and J gave up 6 bases; unmatched junction bases: 17. The CDR3 region has the DNA TGCGCCAGCAGCCAATTACAAGGGGGCATGGGGGCGAGGGATACGCAGTATTTT. Protein: CASSQLQGGMGARDTQYF.

This clone has only one observation. This rearrangement joins TRBV10-3 to TRBJ2-5; TRBD2 agrees at 11 bases. In germline, CDR1 is ENHRY, CDR2 SYGVKD. The V segment lost 5 bases and the J segment 5 bases; nucleotides outside the gene matches: 7. The CDR3 totals 15 residues. CDR3 nucleotides: TGTGCCATCAGTAAGGGGACTAGCGGCTTCGAGACCCAGTACTTC. This translates into CAISKGTSGFETQYF.

On this clone: Additional DNA sequences in this sample encode the identical CDR3. The V call is TRBV5-1, the J call TRBJ2-7, with 11 bases lining up with TRBD1. V shed 3 bases and J 2 bases; nucleotides not matched to a gene: 1. The CDR3 sequence is 14 residues long. CDR1 and CDR2 from the germline V gene are SGHRS and YFSETQ. The CDR3 DNA is TGCGCCAGCAGCTGGGGACAGGGGGCCTACGAGCAGTACTTC. Amino acid sequence: CASSWGQGAYEQYF.

CDR3 amino acids: CASSPPPTGEETQYF. The CDR3 bases are TGTGCCAGCAGTCCCCCGCCTACCGGGGAGGAGACCCAGTACTTC. V gene TRBV28 combines with J gene TRBJ2-5; D is possibly TRBD2 (5 bases). The CDR3 spans 15 residues. Trimming removed 5 bases at V and 5 bases at J, with 18 bases between. The V gene's germline CDR1 is MDHEN and CDR2 SYDVKM.

This chain links TRBV7-8 with TRBJ2-3; perhaps TRBD1 as D (6 bases). With 0 bases removed from V and 3 bases from J, the gap between germline ends came to 13 bases. In germline, CDR1 is SGHVS, CDR2 FQNEAQ. CDR3 length: 16 amino acids. CDR3: CASSLATGKRTDTQYF. In nucleotides, the CDR3 is TGTGCCAGCAGCTTAGCAACAGGGAAGAGGACAGATACGCAGTATTTT.